One and the same sample provided the 5 T cell receptor delta chains below, sequenced in a study of DNA immune sequencing with unique molecular identifiers. Genomic DNA underwent 32-plex PCR targeting all 8 TRDV and 4 TRDJ genes. Adapter PCR followed 3 to 4 barcoding PCR cycles that attached a 12-nucleotide UMI. TCRdb processed the multiplex PCR reads again with the CATT caller. The data show approximately 850 delta-chain clones, 26% seen once. The sequencing sample was made of gamma-delta T cells enriched from blood buffy coat, or unenriched PBMCs (not recorded which). The receptors derive from a human donor in good health.

Concerning this clone itself: A much larger clone differs from this one at a single base, so this may be a read error. The sample holds other DNA sequences that translate to the same CDR3. The J gene is TRDJ1, the V gene TRDV1; D is possibly TRDD2 or TRDD3 (6 bases each). The length of the CDR3 is 26 residues. Trimming cost V 1 base and J 3 bases, with 45 bases left between them. Germline CDR1 reads TSWWSYY; CDR2 reads QGS. The CDR3 nucleotides are TGTGCTCTTGGGGAACCCCCTCCTACGGATTCAGTACTGGGCGATACGCCCCAGACGGCCGCCGATAAACTCATCTTT. It yields the protein CALGEPPPTDSVLGDTPQTAADKLIF.

The rearrangement joins TRDV2 to TRDJ1; TRDD3 agrees at 13 bases. The CDR3 contains 18 residues. Per germline, CDR1 GEAIGNYY and CDR2 EKD. The trim removed 3 bases at V and 0 bases at J, leaving 9 bases unmatched. Here the CDR3 DNA reads TGTGCCTGTGACTCTTTACTGGGGGATACGCCCTACACCGATAAACTCATCTTT. It specifies CACDSLLGDTPYTDKLIF.

Comments on this clone: The protein that TCRdb holds for this DNA derives from a much larger clone and differs from the translated DNA at residue 18, which likely indicates a read error; the protein shown here is translated from the DNA. The V call is TRDV2, the J call TRDJ3; possible D gene TRDD3, 5 bases. Germline V gene sequence: CDR1 GEAIGNYY, CDR2 EKD. The CDR3 contains 20 residues. CDR3 loop: CACDTLGTTNGSWDTRQIFF. DNA of the CDR3: TGTGCCTGTGACACCTTGGGGACCACGAACGGCTCCTGGGACACCCGACAGATCTTTTTC.

As for this clone: A clone one base away is much larger, so this may be a read error. The chain combines TRDV1 with TRDJ1; 9 bases align to TRDD3. Germline trimming cut 1 base from V and 1 base from J; bases unmatched to any gene: 19. This CDR3 region has 21 residues. The germline V gene encodes CDR1 TSWWSYY and CDR2 QGS. This chain's CDR3 is CALGEQPCPLYWGTSTDKLIF. The CDR3 coding sequence is TGTGCTCTTGGGGAACAGCCCTGTCCCTTGTACTGGGGGACTTCCACCGATAAACTCATCTTT.

The sample holds a few counts of this clone. A read error is the likely source, as a far larger clone sits one nucleotide away. The genes are TRDV2 and TRDJ1; a weak D match, TRDD3 (6 bases). The ends were cut back, 0 bases at V and 2 bases at J, with 18 bases in the middle. CDR1 and CDR2 from the germline V gene are GEAIGNYY and EKD. The length of the CDR3 is 17 residues. For the CDR3, the DNA is TGTGCCTGTGACACCGTTGGGAGATACGCTGGGACCGATAAACTCATCTTT. The encoded protein is CACDTVGRYAGTDKLIF.